Presented here are 22 T cell receptor beta chains from one specimen sequenced in a study of T cells in localized non-small cell lung cancer. Profiling relied on immunoSEQ multiplex PCR, and the TCRdb table lists in-frame clones only, not all of them. The sample lists around 41,000 clones, more than 75% seen once, with around 6.4% in the top ten. Material: peripheral blood, obtained before any cancer treatment. These receptors were obtained from a man between 40 and 70 years old with stage I lung adenocarcinoma.

This clone is categorized as medium-sized (0.01 to 0.1%). The chain links TRBV6-4 to TRBJ2-2; no clear D gene. CDR1 is MRHNA, CDR2 SNTAGT, per germline. V dropped 0 bases and J dropped 4 bases, with 6 bases sitting between them. The CDR3 totals 14 residues. Here the CDR3 reads CASSDSSSTGELFF. The CDR3 DNA reads as TGTGCCAGCAGTGACTCGAGCAGCACCGGGGAGCTGTTTTTT.

The gene calls are TRBV7-6 and TRBJ2-1, with D tentatively TRBD1 (6 bases). The germline V gene has CDR1 SGHVS and CDR2 FNYEAQ. The germline V and J ends were trimmed by 1 base and 5 bases, with 15 bases remaining between them. The CDR3 has 16 amino acids. The CDR3 bases are TGTGCCAGCAGCTTAGGCAGCCAGGGGTCGAACAATGAGCAGTTCTTC. Translated, it gives CASSLGSQGSNNEQFF.

This clone occurred a few times. The V gene is TRBV6-5, the J gene TRBJ2-4; 8 nucleotides line up with TRBD1. Germline loops: CDR1 MNHEY, CDR2 SVGAGI. Germline trimming cut 6 bases from V and 8 bases from J; bases unmatched to any gene: 12. The CDR3 runs to 15 residues. CDR3 sequence reads: CASRRFDRGEDIQYF. The CDR3 DNA follows: TGTGCCAGCAGACGCTTCGACAGGGGTGAAGACATTCAGTACTTC.

The rearrangement uses TRBV11-2 and TRBJ1-2; D gene uncertain. The ends were cut back, 0 bases at V and 0 bases at J, with 5 bases in the middle. Germline V gene sequence: CDR1 SGHAT, CDR2 FQNNGV. The CDR3 is 14 residues long. CDR3 loop: CASSLEPSNYGYTF. DNA of the CDR3: TGTGCCAGCAGCTTAGAACCATCTAACTATGGCTACACCTTC.

This chain's CDR3 is CASSPGQGDTEAFF. CDR3 DNA: TGTGCCAGCAGTCCGGGACAGGGAGACACTGAAGCTTTCTTT. The chain uses TRBV28 and TRBJ1-1; 9 bases agree with TRBD1. This CDR3 has 14 residues. With V trimmed by 5 bases and J by 3 bases, 4 bases remained unmatched. CDR1 and CDR2 (germline): MDHEN, SYDVKM.

The gene calls are TRBV28 and TRBJ1-1, with 7 bases fitting TRBD1. The ends lost 4 bases at V and 0 bases at J; junction bases unmatched: 14. Per germline, CDR1 MDHEN and CDR2 SYDVKM. CDR3 length: 18 residues. DNA of the CDR3: TGTGCCAGCAGTTACAGGGGTAGGGCGGACCGACTGAACACTGAAGCTTTCTTT. Protein: CASSYRGRADRLNTEAFF.

CDR3 DNA: TGTGCCAGCTCACCACCGGGGAGCGACGAGCAGTACTTC. This sequence encodes CASSPPGSDEQYF. The rearrangement links TRBV18 to TRBJ2-7; TRBD2 is a possible D gene (5 bases). V lost 0 bases and J 5 bases, leaving 8 bases between the germline ends. There are 13 residues in the CDR3. The germline CDR1 and CDR2 sequences are KGHSH and LQKENI.

This chain uses TRBV11-3 with TRBJ2-3; 7 bases are a match to TRBD2. This CDR3 is built from 16 residues. Germline V CDR1 and CDR2: SGHNT, YENEEA. The ends lost 4 bases at V and 0 bases at J; junction bases unmatched: 7. CDR3 residues: CASSSTSARSTDTQYF. CDR3 DNA sequence: TGTGCCAGCAGCTCCACTAGCGCCCGTAGCACAGATACGCAGTATTTT.

This chain joins TRBV28 and TRBJ2-7; the D gene could be TRBD1 or TRBD2 (5 bases each). The length of the CDR3 is 15 residues. V lost 5 bases and J 7 bases, leaving 21 bases between the germline ends. The V gene's germline CDR1 is MDHEN and CDR2 SYDVKM. The CDR3 coding sequence is TGTGCCAGCAGTACCTCCGCCGACAGTTGGAGGGAGCAGTACTTC. It encodes CASSTSADSWREQYF.

Only one count was recorded for this clone. The chain has TRBV4-1 and TRBJ2-3; 8 nucleotides line up with TRBD2. Germline CDR1 and CDR2: MGHRA and YSYEKL. Trimming took 0 bases from V and 1 from J; bases not matched to a gene: 3. This CDR3 has 16 residues. Written as DNA, the CDR3 is TGCGCCAGCAGCCAAGATAAGGGACTAGGCACAGATACGCAGTATTTT. Translated: CASSQDKGLGTDTQYF.

This rearrangement joins TRBV5-6 to TRBJ2-3; D uncertain. Trimming took 1 base from V and 0 from J, leaving 3 bases between them. Germline loops: CDR1 SGHDT, CDR2 YYEEEE. The CDR3 sequence is 13 residues long. The chain's CDR3 is CASSLSSTDTQYF. The CDR3 DNA is TGTGCCAGCAGCTTGTCCAGCACAGATACGCAGTATTTT.

This rearrangement joins TRBV28 to TRBJ2-1; TRBD1 matches at 8 bases. After removal of 4 bases from V and 7 bases from J, the junction contained 12 bases not matched to a gene. CDR3 length: 16 residues. Germline CDR1 reads MDHEN; CDR2 reads SYDVKM. This chain's CDR3 is CASSYARGQRGNEQFF. In DNA, the CDR3 is TGTGCCAGCAGTTATGCCAGGGGGCAGCGCGGGAATGAGCAGTTCTTC.

This chain joins TRBV27 and TRBJ2-7; 8 bases fit TRBD2. Germline V gene data show CDR1 as MNHEY and CDR2 as SMNVEV (reference sequence). V gave up 3 bases and J gave up 3 bases; unmatched junction bases: 7. This CDR3 has 15 amino acids. The DNA for the CDR3 is TGTGCCAGCAGTTTGGGAGCGGGAGATCACTACGAGCAGTACTTC. This sequence encodes CASSLGAGDHYEQYF.

This chain joins TRBV4-3 and TRBJ1-1; D is ambiguous. The germline V gene encodes CDR1 LGHNA and CDR2 YSLEER. Trimming shortened V by 4 bases and J by 0 bases, and 9 bases separated the two germline ends. The CDR3 contains 14 residues. CDR3 loop: CASSPSGVNTEAFF. DNA of the CDR3: TGCGCCAGCAGCCCCTCAGGTGTGAACACTGAAGCTTTCTTT.

This chain links TRBV19 with TRBJ1-1; D is unclear. V lost 4 bases and J lost 1, with 13 bases in between. Looked up from germline, CDR1 is LNHDA and CDR2 is SQIVND (reference sequence). The CDR3 is made up of 15 amino acids. For the CDR3, the DNA is TGTGCCAGTAGTACCTCGGAACAGTCGAACACTGAAGCTTTCTTT. It codes for CASSTSEQSNTEAFF.

The chain is built from TRBV7-2 and TRBJ2-1, with D unresolved. The ends were cut back, 1 base at V and 0 bases at J, with 4 bases in the middle. This CDR3 comprises 14 residues. The V gene's germline CDR1 is SGHTA and CDR2 FQGNSA. CDR3 nucleotide sequence: TGTGCCAGCAGCTTAGAGAGCTCCTACAATGAGCAGTTCTTC. It specifies CASSLESSYNEQFF.

This clone was observed once. The chain uses TRBV4-3 and TRBJ2-1, with D uncertain. Per the germline V gene, CDR1 is LGHNA and CDR2 is YSLEER. CDR3 length: 13 amino acids. Trimming stripped 0 bases from V and 4 bases from J, with 4 bases between. The CDR3 nucleotides read TGCGCCAGCAGCCAAGAAAGATACAATGAGCAGTTCTTC. Amino acid sequence: CASSQERYNEQFF.

This chain links TRBV4-1 with TRBJ2-7; 10 positions agree with TRBD1. The V segment lost 3 bases and the J segment 4 bases; nucleotides outside the gene matches: 9. The CDR3 contains 16 residues. Per germline, CDR1 MGHRA and CDR2 YSYEKL. CDR3 nucleotide sequence: TGCGCCAGCAGCCAGGACAGGGGGTCCAATTTATACGAGCAGTACTTC. Amino acid sequence: CASSQDRGSNLYEQYF.

The chain combines TRBV7-7 with TRBJ2-1; 9 bases match TRBD2. This CDR3 is 14 amino acids long. The germline V gene has CDR1 SSHAT and CDR2 FNYEAQ (reference sequence). This chain's CDR3 is CARVLAGNSDEQFF. The CDR3 nucleotides read TGTGCAAGAGTCCTAGCGGGAAATTCAGATGAGCAGTTCTTC.

Details on this clone: A read error may account for a junction end that differs from germline. The gene calls are TRBV7-7 and TRBJ2-2, with D perhaps TRBD2 (5 bases). Looked up from germline, CDR1 is SSHAT and CDR2 is FNYEAQ (reference sequence). This CDR3 spans 13 amino acids. CDR3 bases: TGTGCTAGCAGCTTAATACTAGACGGGGAGCTGTTTTTT. This encodes CASSLILDGELFF.

The chain has TRBV4-1 and TRBJ2-1; D is unclear. The CDR3 is 13 amino acids. CDR1 is MGHRA, CDR2 YSYEKL, per germline. V lost 4 bases and J lost 9, with 13 bases in between. The CDR3 nucleotides are TGCGCCAGCAGCCCCTCGTGGGGTCTTGAGCAGTTCTTC. Encoded protein: CASSPSWGLEQFF.

This clone has just a few counts. CDR3 in DNA: TGTGCCAGCAGTTTACGACAGTTTGATCAGCCCCAGCATTTT. Encoded protein: CASSLRQFDQPQHF. V and J are TRBV28 and TRBJ1-5, with a weak D call TRBD1 (5 bases). The germline V and J ends were trimmed by 2 bases and 5 bases, with 10 bases remaining between them. The CDR3 covers 14 residues. CDR1 and CDR2 (germline): MDHEN, SYDVKM. The entire variable domain, with the rest obtained from reference TRBV28 and TRBJ1-5, is as follows: DVKVTQSSRYLVKRTGEKVFLECVQDMDHENMFWYRQDPGLGLRLIYFSYDVKMKEKGDIPEGYSVSREKKERFSLILESASTNQTSMYLCASSLRQFDQPQHFGDGTRLSIL.